This T cell receptor (beta chain) derives from a study of OX40 agonist ivuxolimab in advanced cancers. Study at large: Of mixed ages from about 20 to 80 and averaging about 60 years, the group was roughly 85% male.

CDR1 is LNHDA, CDR2 SQIVND, per germline (reference sequence). CDR3 size: 15 residues. V trimming: 8 bases; J trimming: 3 bases; junction bases outside the gene matches: 9. Anyone with autoimmune disease history or systemic immunosuppression was excluded. Study-level results: At doses 0.1 to 3.0 mg/kg, CD4+ and CD8+ clones expanded.

TCRdb's table, derived via immunoSEQ multiplex PCR, lists solely in-frame clones and lacks some. The sample lists roughly 79,000 clones, about nine tenths occurring once. As to this clone: Its cognate antigen is unknown.

V usage is TRBV19 and J usage is TRBJ1-4, with TRBD1 matching 7 bases. This specimen was CD4+ or CD8+ T cells sorted from blood, taken in a trial of the OX40 agonist ivuxolimab. The TCR originated in an adult with an advanced solid tumor such as melanoma, head and neck, liver or kidney cancer. The CDR3 region has the DNA TGTGCCAGTCATTCTCCGGGACAGCCTAATGAAAAACTGTTTTTT. Translating gives CASHSPGQPNEKLFF.